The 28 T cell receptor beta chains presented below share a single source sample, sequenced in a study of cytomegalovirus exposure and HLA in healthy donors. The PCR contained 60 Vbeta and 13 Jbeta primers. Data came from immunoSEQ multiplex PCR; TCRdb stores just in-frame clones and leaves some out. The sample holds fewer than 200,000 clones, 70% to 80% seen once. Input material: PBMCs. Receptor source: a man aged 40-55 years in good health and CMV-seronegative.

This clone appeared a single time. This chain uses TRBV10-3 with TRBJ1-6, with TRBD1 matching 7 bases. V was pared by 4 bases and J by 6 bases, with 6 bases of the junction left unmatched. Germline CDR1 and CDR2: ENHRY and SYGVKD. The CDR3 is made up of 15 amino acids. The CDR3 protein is CAISVTGQLNSPLHF. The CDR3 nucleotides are TGTGCCATCAGTGTAACGGGACAGCTTAATTCACCCCTCCACTTT.

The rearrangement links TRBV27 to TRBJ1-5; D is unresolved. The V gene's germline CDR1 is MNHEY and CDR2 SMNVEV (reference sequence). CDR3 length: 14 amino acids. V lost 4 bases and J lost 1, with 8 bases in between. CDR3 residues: CASSSSRSNQPQHF. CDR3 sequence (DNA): TGTGCCAGCAGTTCTAGCAGGAGCAATCAGCCCCAGCATTTT.

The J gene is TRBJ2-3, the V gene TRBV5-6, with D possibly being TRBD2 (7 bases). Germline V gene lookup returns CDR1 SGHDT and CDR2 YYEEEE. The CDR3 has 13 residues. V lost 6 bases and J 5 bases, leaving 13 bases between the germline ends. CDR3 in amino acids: CASMGGRKDTQYF. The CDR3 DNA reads TGTGCCAGCATGGGGGGGCGTAAAGATACGCAGTATTTT.

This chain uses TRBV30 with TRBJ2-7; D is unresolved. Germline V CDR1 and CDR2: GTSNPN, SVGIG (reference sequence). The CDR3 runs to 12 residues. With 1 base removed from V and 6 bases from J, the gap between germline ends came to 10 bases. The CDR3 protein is CAWSGTGFEQYF. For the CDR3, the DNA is TGTGCCTGGAGTGGAACCGGGTTCGAGCAGTACTTC.

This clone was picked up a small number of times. This chain's CDR3 is CASTPRRELVGELFF. The CDR3, as DNA: TGTGCCAGCACCCCTCGGCGGGAGTTAGTCGGGGAGCTGTTTTTT. This chain uses TRBV6-1 with TRBJ2-2, with 7 positions matching TRBD2. The V gene end was trimmed by 7 bases and the J gene end by 7 bases; junction bases not matched to a gene: 12. The CDR3 loop spans 15 amino acids. The germline V gene has CDR1 MNHNS and CDR2 SASEGT.

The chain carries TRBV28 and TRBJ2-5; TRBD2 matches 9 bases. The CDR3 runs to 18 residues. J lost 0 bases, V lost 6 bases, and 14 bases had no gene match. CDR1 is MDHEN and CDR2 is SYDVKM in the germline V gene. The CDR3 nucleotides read TGTGCCAGCAGCCATGGGCTAGCGGGACACTCTTACCAAGAGACCCAGTACTTC. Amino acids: CASSHGLAGHSYQETQYF.

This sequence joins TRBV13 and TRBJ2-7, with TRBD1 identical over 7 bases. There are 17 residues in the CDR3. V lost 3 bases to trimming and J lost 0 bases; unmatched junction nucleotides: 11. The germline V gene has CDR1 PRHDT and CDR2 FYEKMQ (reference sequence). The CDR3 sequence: CASSLGDRTFSSYEQYF. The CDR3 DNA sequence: TGTGCCAGCAGCTTGGGGGACAGAACTTTTAGCTCCTACGAGCAGTACTTC.

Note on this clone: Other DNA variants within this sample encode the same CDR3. The CDR3 loop reads CASSFVWGDGNQPQHF. CDR3 sequence (DNA): TGTGCCAGCAGCTTTGTATGGGGAGACGGCAATCAGCCCCAGCATTTT. The genes are TRBV5-5 and TRBJ1-5; D is ambiguous. Germline loops: CDR1 SGHKS, CDR2 YYEKEE (reference sequence). The CDR3 length is 16 residues. V was clipped by 2 bases and J by 2 bases, with 14 bases between them.

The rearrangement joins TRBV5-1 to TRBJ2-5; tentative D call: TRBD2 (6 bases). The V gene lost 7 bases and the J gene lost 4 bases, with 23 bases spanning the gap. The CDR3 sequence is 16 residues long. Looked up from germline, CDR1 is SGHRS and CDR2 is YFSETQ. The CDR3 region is CASSSALADGRETQYF. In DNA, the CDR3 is TGCGCCAGCTCGTCTGCCTTAGCGGACGGGAGAGAGACCCAGTACTTC.

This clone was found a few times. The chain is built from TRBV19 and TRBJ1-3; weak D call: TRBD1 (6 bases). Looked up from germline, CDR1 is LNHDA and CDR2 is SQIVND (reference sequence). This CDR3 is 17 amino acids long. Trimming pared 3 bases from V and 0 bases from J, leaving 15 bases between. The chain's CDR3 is CASSITGTPNSGNTIYF. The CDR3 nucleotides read TGTGCCAGTAGTATTACCGGGACACCGAACTCTGGAAACACCATATATTTT.

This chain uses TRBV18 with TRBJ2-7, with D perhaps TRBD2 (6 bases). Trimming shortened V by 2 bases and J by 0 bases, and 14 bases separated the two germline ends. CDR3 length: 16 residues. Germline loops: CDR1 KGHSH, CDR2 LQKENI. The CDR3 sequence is CASSPRRDGSSYEQYF. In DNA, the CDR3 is TGTGCCAGCTCACCAAGGAGGGACGGAAGCTCCTACGAGCAGTACTTC.

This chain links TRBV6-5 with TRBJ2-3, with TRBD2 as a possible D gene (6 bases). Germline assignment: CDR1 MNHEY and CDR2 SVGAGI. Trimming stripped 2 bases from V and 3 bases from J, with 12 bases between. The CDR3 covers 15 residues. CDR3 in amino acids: CASSYMRGVTDTQYF. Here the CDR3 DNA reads TGTGCCAGCAGTTACATGCGCGGGGTAACAGATACGCAGTATTTT.

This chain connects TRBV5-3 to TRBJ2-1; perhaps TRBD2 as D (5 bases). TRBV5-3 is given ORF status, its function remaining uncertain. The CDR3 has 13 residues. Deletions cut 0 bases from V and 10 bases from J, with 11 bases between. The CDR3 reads CARSLVLAREQFF. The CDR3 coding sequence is TGTGCCAGAAGCTTGGTTCTAGCTCGGGAGCAGTTCTTC.

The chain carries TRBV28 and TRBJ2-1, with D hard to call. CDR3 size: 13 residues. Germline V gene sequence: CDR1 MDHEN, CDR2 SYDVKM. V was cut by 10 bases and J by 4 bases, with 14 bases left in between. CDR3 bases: TGTGCCATCCAGGCAACGGCATACAATGAGCAGTTCTTC. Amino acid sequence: CAIQATAYNEQFF. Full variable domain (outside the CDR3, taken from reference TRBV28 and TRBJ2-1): DVKVTQSSRYLVKRTGEKVFLECVQDMDHENMFWYRQDPGLGLRLIYFSYDVKMKEKGDIPEGYSVSREKKERFSLILESASTNQTSMYLCAIQATAYNEQFFGPGTRLTVL.

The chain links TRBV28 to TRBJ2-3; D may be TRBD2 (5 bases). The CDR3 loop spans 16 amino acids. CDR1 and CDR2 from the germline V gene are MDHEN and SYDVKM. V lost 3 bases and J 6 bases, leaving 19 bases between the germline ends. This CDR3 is CASSLAGQPVEDTQYF. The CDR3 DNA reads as TGTGCCAGCAGTTTGGCGGGCCAGCCGGTGGAGGATACGCAGTATTTT.

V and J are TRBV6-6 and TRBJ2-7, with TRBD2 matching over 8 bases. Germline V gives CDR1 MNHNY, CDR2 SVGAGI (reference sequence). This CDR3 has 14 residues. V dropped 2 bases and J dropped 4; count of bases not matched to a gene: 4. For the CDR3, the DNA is TGTGCCAGCAGTTACCTGGGACTAGATTACGAGCAGTACTTC. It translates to CASSYLGLDYEQYF.

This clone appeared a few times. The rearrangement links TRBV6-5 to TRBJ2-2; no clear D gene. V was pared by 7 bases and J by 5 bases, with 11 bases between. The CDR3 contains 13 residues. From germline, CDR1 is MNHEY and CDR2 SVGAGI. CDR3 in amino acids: CASIDPGTGELFF. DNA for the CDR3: TGTGCCAGCATAGACCCCGGGACCGGGGAGCTGTTTTTT.

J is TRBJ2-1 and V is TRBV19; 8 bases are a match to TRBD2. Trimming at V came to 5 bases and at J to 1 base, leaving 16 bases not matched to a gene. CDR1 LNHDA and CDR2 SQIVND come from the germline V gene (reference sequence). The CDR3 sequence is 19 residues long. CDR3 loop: CASSPPGLGKLGSYNEQFF. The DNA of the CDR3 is TGTGCCAGTAGTCCTCCGGGACTAGGAAAGCTCGGGTCCTACAATGAGCAGTTCTTC.

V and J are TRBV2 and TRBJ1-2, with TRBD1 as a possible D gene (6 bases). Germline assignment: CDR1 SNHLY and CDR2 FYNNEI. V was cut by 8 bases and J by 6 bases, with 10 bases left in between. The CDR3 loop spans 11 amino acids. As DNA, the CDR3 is TGTGCCAGCGGGAACAGGGATGGCTACACCTTC. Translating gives CASGNRDGYTF.

CDR3 amino acids: CASSFGRGEINEKLFF. Written as DNA, the CDR3 is TGTGCCAGCAGCTTCGGCAGGGGCGAGATTAATGAAAAACTGTTTTTT. The rearrangement uses TRBV5-5 and TRBJ1-4; D possibly corresponds to TRBD1 (6 bases). CDR3 size: 16 residues. V dropped 2 bases and J dropped 4 bases, with 15 bases sitting between them. The V gene's germline CDR1 is SGHKS and CDR2 YYEKEE (reference sequence).

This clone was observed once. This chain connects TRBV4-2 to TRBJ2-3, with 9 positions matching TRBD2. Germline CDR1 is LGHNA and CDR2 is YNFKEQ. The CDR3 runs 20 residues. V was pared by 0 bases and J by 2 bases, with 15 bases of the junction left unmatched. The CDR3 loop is CASSQEWLAGPGPHTDTQYF. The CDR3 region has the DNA TGTGCCAGCAGCCAAGAATGGCTAGCGGGACCGGGTCCTCACACAGATACGCAGTATTTT.

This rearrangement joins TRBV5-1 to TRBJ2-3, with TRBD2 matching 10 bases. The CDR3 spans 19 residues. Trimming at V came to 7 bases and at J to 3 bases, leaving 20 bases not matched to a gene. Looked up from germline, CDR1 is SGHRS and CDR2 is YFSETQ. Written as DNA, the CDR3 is TGCGCCAGCGCTCTTCAGACCAGCGGGAGGGGAGTTGGGACAGATACGCAGTATTTT. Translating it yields CASALQTSGRGVGTDTQYF. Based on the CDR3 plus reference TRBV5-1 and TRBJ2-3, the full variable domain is KAGVTQTPRYLIKTRGQQVTLSCSPISGHRSVSWYQQTPGQGLQFLFEYFSETQRNKGNFPGRFSGRQFSNSRSEMNVSTLELGDSALYLCASALQTSGRGVGTDTQYFGPGTRLTVL.

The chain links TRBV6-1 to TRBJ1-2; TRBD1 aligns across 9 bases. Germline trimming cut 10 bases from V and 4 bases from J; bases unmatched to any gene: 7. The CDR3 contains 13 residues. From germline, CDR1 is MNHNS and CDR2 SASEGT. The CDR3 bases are TGTGCCATCCTGACAGGGGGAATCTATGGCTACACCTTC. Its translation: CAILTGGIYGYTF.

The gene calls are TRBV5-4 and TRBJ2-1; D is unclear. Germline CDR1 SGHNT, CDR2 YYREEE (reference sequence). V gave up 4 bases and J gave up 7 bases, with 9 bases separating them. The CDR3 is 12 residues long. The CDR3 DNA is TGTGCCAGCAGCCCCAGCGTAAATGAGCAGTTCTTC. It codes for CASSPSVNEQFF.

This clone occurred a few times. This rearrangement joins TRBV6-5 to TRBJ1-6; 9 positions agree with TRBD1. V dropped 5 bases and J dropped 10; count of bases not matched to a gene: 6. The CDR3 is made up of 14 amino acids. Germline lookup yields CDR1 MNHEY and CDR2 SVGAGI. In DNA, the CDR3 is TGTGCCAGCAGTGGCAGACAGGGGGAGTCACCCCTCCACTTT. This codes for CASSGRQGESPLHF.

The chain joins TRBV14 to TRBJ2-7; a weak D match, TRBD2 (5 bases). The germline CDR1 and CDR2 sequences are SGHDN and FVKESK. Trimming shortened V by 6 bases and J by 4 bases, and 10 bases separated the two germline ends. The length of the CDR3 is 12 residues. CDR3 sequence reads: CASRGGSYEQYF. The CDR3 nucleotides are TGTGCCAGCAGAGGAGGCTCTTACGAGCAGTACTTC.

The CDR3 nucleotides read TGTGCCAGCAGTTCCCGGACTAGCGGGAGCAAGATAGAGACCCAGTACTTC. This sequence encodes CASSSRTSGSKIETQYF. The gene calls are TRBV2 and TRBJ2-5, with TRBD2 matching 13 bases. This CDR3 region has 17 residues. V was pared by 5 bases and J by 4 bases, with 10 bases of the junction left unmatched. Germline V CDR1 and CDR2: SNHLY, FYNNEI.

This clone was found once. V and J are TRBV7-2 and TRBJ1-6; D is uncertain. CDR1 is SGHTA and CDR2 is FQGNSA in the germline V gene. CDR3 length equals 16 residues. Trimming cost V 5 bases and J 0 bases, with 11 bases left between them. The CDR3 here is CASSLQWSSYNSPLHF. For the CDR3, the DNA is TGTGCCAGCAGCCTACAATGGAGCTCCTATAATTCACCCCTCCACTTT.